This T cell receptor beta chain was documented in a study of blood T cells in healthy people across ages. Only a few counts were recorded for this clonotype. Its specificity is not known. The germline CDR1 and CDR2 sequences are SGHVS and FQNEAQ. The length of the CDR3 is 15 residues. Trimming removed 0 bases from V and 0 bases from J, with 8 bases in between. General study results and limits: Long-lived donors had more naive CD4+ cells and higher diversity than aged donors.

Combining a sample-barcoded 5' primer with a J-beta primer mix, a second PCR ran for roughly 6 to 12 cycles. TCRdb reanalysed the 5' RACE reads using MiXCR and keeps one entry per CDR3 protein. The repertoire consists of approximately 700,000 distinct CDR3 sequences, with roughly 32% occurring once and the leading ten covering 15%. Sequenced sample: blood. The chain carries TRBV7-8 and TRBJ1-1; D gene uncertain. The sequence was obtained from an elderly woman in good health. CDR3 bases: TGTGCCAGCAGCTTAGCGCTGACCTTGAACACTGAAGCTTTCTTT. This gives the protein CASSLALTLNTEAFF.